This T cell receptor beta chain is drawn from a study of blood T cells in healthy people across ages. Study-wide results and limits: Long-lived and aged donors differed, with more naive CD4+ cells and higher diversity in the long-lived.

PCR was performed a second time for roughly 7 to 12 cycles using a sample-barcoded 5' primer and a J-beta primer mix. TCRdb reprocessed the 5' RACE reads with MiXCR, giving one entry per CDR3 protein. Counted here are around 690,000 distinct CDR3 sequences, about 54% occurring once; the ten biggest clones make up around 37%. V shed 2 bases and J 7 bases; nucleotides not matched to a gene: 4. The CDR3 has 15 amino acids. Germline V gives CDR1 ENHRY, CDR2 SYGVKD. For this clonotype: Its antigen is unidentified.

The J gene is TRBJ1-4, the V gene TRBV10-3, with 10 bases matching TRBD1. This TCR was sampled from a man in his fifties or sixties in good health. Sequencing was carried out using blood. This chain's CDR3 is CAISERDRGAEKLFF. The CDR3 DNA sequence: TGTGCCATCAGTGAGAGGGACAGGGGCGCTGAAAAACTGTTTTTT.